This TCR beta chain was recovered during a study of shared clonotypes between healthy human individuals. Positively selected for CCR7, the CD45RO-negative cells used as naive CD8 cells excluded terminally differentiated effector memory CD45RA+ cells. In the original analysis: ImmunoSEQ yielded junction-only sequences lacking quality scores, so filtering differed. Some clones are missing from TCRdb's copy, which holds only in-frame ones; the method was immunoSEQ multiplex PCR. V and J calls and clone size are given by that table; D and trimming were obtained from the DNA. The sample has about 2 million clones, about 95% seen once. V dropped 5 bases and J dropped 7 bases, with 9 bases sitting between them. CDR1 SGHVS and CDR2 FNYEAQ come from the germline V gene. The CDR3 length is 12 residues.

The clonotype originates from a man younger than 35 in good health. What was sequenced was naive CD8+ T cells sorted from blood. This rearrangement joins TRBV7-6 to TRBJ2-1, with a tentative D call TRBD2 (6 bases). Here the CDR3 DNA reads TGTGCCAGCAGCCAGGAGGGAAATGAGCAGTTCTTC. It is translated as CASSQEGNEQFF.